This TCR beta chain was found in a study of blood T cell repertoires in COVID-19. Study information: Samples taken during acute and convalescent COVID-19 were collected in the United States, Italy and Spain.

Original handling: Counts of nucleated cells, estimated from reference gene primer amplification, were obtained. The repertoire was sequenced with immunoSEQ multiplex PCR; TCRdb's copy has only in-frame clones and lacks some. The DNA gave D and trimming, while V, J and clone size come from that table. This sample carries about 61,000 clones, 70% to 85% of them seen once, and the ten largest clones take 4.5% to 7%. The length of the CDR3 is 14 residues. Deletions cut 1 base from V and 3 bases from J, with 11 bases between. Germline lookup yields CDR1 SGHNT and CDR2 YYREEE (reference sequence). V and J are TRBV5-4 and TRBJ2-7; D might be TRBD2 (5 bases). The receptor was derived from a woman in her seventies with acute or convalescent COVID-19. The sequenced sample consisted of peripheral blood. This CDR3 is CASSLYLRDYEQYF. The CDR3 coding sequence is TGTGCCAGCAGCTTGTATCTACGGGACTACGAGCAGTACTTC.